This T cell receptor beta chain appears in the sequencing data of a study of blood T cells in healthy people across ages. Study background: Using template switching, researchers captured about one barcoded beta molecule for each two T cells.

A second 7 to 11 cycle PCR used barcoded and J-beta primers. TCRdb passed the 5' RACE reads through MiXCR, listing each CDR3 protein once. In the table there are over a million distinct CDR3 sequences, roughly a quarter of which are singletons. This CDR3 is 13 amino acids long. Trimming stripped 4 bases from V and 5 bases from J, with 12 bases between. The germline gives CDR1 SNHLY, CDR2 FYNNEI. Staff drew about 10 milliliters of peripheral blood from each donor. The sample was also reused in another study, on T cells of mothers and their children. That work states: Sequencing revealed no T cell clones that were persistent and microchimeric.

The source is a girl aged 2 to 10 in good health. The rearrangement joins TRBV2 to TRBJ2-7; maybe TRBD1 (6 bases). The sequenced sample consisted of blood. CDR3 DNA: TGTGCCAGCAGTGGAATCAGACAGGACGAGCAGTACTTC. Encoded protein: CASSGIRQDEQYF.